Listed here are 27 T cell receptor beta chains from one sample, sequenced in a study of blood T cell repertoires in COVID-19. The method was immunoSEQ multiplex PCR; TCRdb's version includes in-frame clones alone and lacks a portion of them. The sample holds some 240,000 clones, around 87% seen once. The sample consisted of peripheral blood. These receptors were collected from an older woman with COVID-19, enrolled during active disease.

The V call is TRBV7-9, the J call TRBJ2-1; 9 bases fit TRBD2. The CDR3 length is 17 residues. V shed 1 base and J 6 bases; nucleotides not matched to a gene: 10. Germline loops: CDR1 SEHNR, CDR2 FQNEAQ (reference sequence). The CDR3 reads CASSLGTGLAWVNEQFF. The CDR3 DNA sequence: TGTGCCAGCAGCTTAGGGACCGGACTAGCGTGGGTCAATGAGCAGTTCTTC.

The CDR3 DNA reads TGTGCCAGCAGACAGAGACAGGTAAATAGCAATCAGCCCCAGCATTTT. This sequence encodes CASRQRQVNSNQPQHF. This chain uses TRBV5-8 with TRBJ1-5; the D gene is possibly TRBD1 (6 bases). The CDR3 consists of 16 residues. Trimming shortened V by 5 bases and J by 0 bases, and 15 bases separated the two germline ends. The germline V gene has CDR1 SGHTS and CDR2 YDEGEE.

The chain is built from TRBV7-2 and TRBJ1-2; D might be TRBD1 (6 bases). Between the trimmed V and J ends, which lost 5 bases and 4 bases, there was a span of 17 bases. Germline CDR1 and CDR2: SGHTA and FQGNSA. CDR3 length equals 15 residues. This chain's CDR3 is CASSHKEQGSYGYTF. In DNA, the CDR3 is TGTGCCAGCAGCCATAAAGAACAGGGTAGCTATGGCTACACCTTC.

This chain links TRBV10-3 with TRBJ1-1; D remains ambiguous. Trimming cost V 2 bases and J 2 bases, with 9 bases left between them. Germline V gives CDR1 ENHRY, CDR2 SYGVKD. This CDR3 comprises 14 residues. The CDR3 loop is CAISERFSNTEAFF. CDR3 nucleotide sequence: TGTGCCATCAGTGAGAGATTTAGCAACACTGAAGCTTTCTTT.

The chain combines TRBV2 with TRBJ2-3, with 8 bases aligning to TRBD2. The J segment lost 2 bases and the V segment lost 4 bases, leaving 8 bases of the junction unmatched. Per germline, CDR1 SNHLY and CDR2 FYNNEI. CDR3 length: 16 residues. The CDR3 coding sequence is TGTGCCAGCAGTGTGGGCGTAGCGGGGATCACAGATACGCAGTATTTT. This encodes CASSVGVAGITDTQYF.

The V call is TRBV6-5, the J call TRBJ1-1; D is undetermined. Germline loops: CDR1 MNHEY, CDR2 SVGAGI. The CDR3 totals 13 residues. Between the trimmed V and J ends, which lost 4 bases and 1 base, there was a span of 7 bases. The CDR3 DNA sequence: TGTGCCAGCAGTTCGCGAGGGAACACTGAAGCTTTCTTT. Protein: CASSSRGNTEAFF.

The CDR3 coding sequence is TGTGCCACACGACAGCTGGGGGAAAAACTGTTTTTT. This sequence encodes CATRQLGEKLFF. The gene calls are TRBV27 and TRBJ1-4, with D perhaps TRBD1 (5 bases). The V end was cut by 10 bases, the J end by 8 bases, with 14 bases between. Germline values: CDR1 MNHEY, CDR2 SMNVEV (reference sequence). The CDR3 has 12 residues. Looking up the rest from reference TRBV27 and TRBJ1-4 gives the full variable domain: EAQVTQNPRYLITVTGKKLTVTCSQNMNHEYMSWYRQDPGLGLRQIYYSMNVEVTDKGDVPEGYKVSRKEKRNFPLILESPSPNQTSLYFCATRQLGEKLFFGSGTQLSVL.

V gene TRBV7-2 combines with J gene TRBJ2-5; 9 bases map to TRBD1. The CDR3 is 16 residues long. CDR1 and CDR2 from the germline V gene are SGHTA and FQGNSA. Trimming at V came to 2 bases and at J to 5 bases, leaving 9 bases not matched to a gene. This chain's CDR3 is CASSLQVQGAGETQYF. Here the CDR3 DNA reads TGTGCCAGCAGCTTACAAGTACAGGGGGCGGGTGAGACCCAGTACTTC.

This clone has a single count. The J gene is TRBJ2-7, the V gene TRBV9; D might be TRBD2 (6 bases). This CDR3 comprises 14 residues. Per germline, CDR1 SGDLS and CDR2 YYNGEE. The germline V and J ends were trimmed by 0 bases and 2 bases, with 9 bases remaining between them. The chain's CDR3 is CASSVGGDPYEQYF. In DNA form, the CDR3 reads TGTGCCAGCAGCGTAGGGGGGGACCCCTACGAGCAGTACTTC. The full variable domain, its missing parts supplied by reference TRBV9 and TRBJ2-7, is DSGVTQTPKHLITATGQRVTLRCSPRSGDLSVYWYQQSLDQGLQFLIQYYNGEERAKGNILERFSAQQFPDLHSELNLSSLELGDSALYFCASSVGGDPYEQYFGPGTRLTVT.

The chain recombines TRBV5-4 with TRBJ2-2, with TRBD1 identical over 7 bases. The CDR3 spans 13 residues. V shed 0 bases, J shed 7 bases, and the junction held 0 bases outside the gene matches. CDR1 is SGHNT and CDR2 is YYREEE in the germline V gene (reference sequence). Here the CDR3 reads CASSLDRGGELFF. The DNA for the CDR3 is TGTGCCAGCAGCTTGGACAGGGGCGGGGAGCTGTTTTTT.

The count of this clone is one. V usage is TRBV12-5 and J usage is TRBJ1-2, with 8 bases that match TRBD1. There are 14 residues in the CDR3. The V gene's germline CDR1 is LGHNT and CDR2 FRNRAP. The junction had 6 bases not matched to a gene; V was cut back by 6 bases and J by 3 bases. The CDR3 DNA reads as TGTGCTAGTGGATTGACAGGGGTGGACTATGGCTACACCTTC. Its translation is CASGLTGVDYGYTF.

The V call is TRBV5-5, the J call TRBJ2-7; the match to TRBD1 covers 9 bases. Per the germline V gene, CDR1 is SGHKS and CDR2 is YYEKEE (reference sequence). Trimming took 0 bases from V and 3 from J; bases not matched to a gene: 4. This CDR3 comprises 15 residues. CDR3: CASSLGQGVFYEQYF. CDR3 coding DNA: TGTGCCAGCAGCTTGGGACAGGGGGTATTCTACGAGCAGTACTTC.

The sample holds many counts of this clone. The genes are TRBV10-3 and TRBJ2-4, with 12 nucleotides matching TRBD2. After removal of 0 bases from V and 3 bases from J, the junction contained 9 bases not matched to a gene. Germline CDR1 ENHRY, CDR2 SYGVKD. This CDR3 has 19 amino acids. CDR3 DNA: TGTGCCATCAGTGAGTCCGGGACTAGCGGGCTTTGGGGCAAAAACATTCAGTACTTC. Translated, it gives CAISESGTSGLWGKNIQYF.

CDR3 sequence reads: CASSGGQGYGYTF. CDR3 sequence (DNA): TGTGCCAGTAGTGGCGGGCAGGGGTATGGCTACACCTTC. The gene calls are TRBV19 and TRBJ1-2; possibly TRBD1 for D (6 bases). From germline, CDR1 is LNHDA and CDR2 SQIVND (reference sequence). The V gene lost 5 bases and the J gene lost 5 bases, with 12 bases spanning the gap. The CDR3 runs 13 residues.

The chain uses TRBV7-2 and TRBJ1-4; 10 nucleotides align to TRBD1. Per germline, CDR1 SGHTA and CDR2 FQGNSA. V gave up 5 bases and J gave up 8 bases; unmatched junction bases: 8. There are 15 residues in the CDR3. CDR3 residues: CASSVDRGLREKLFF. The CDR3 DNA reads TGTGCCAGCAGCGTCGACAGGGGGCTTCGAGAAAAACTGTTTTTT.

This chain joins TRBV21-1 and TRBJ1-1; TRBD1, the D gene given by the table, was not confirmed from the DNA. TRBV21-1 is marked as a pseudogene. The CDR3 is 18 amino acids. The CDR3 reads CASSRPPRRGLPNTEAFF. DNA of the CDR3: TGTGCCAGCAGCAGACCACCGCGCAGGGGGCTCCCGAACACTGAAGCTTTCTTT.

V gene TRBV5-5 combines with J gene TRBJ1-4, with 7 bases aligning to TRBD1. The V segment lost 1 base and the J segment 5 bases; nucleotides outside the gene matches: 5. In germline, CDR1 is SGHKS, CDR2 YYEKEE (reference sequence). The CDR3 consists of 15 residues. DNA for the CDR3: TGTGCCAGCAGCTTGTCGGCAGGGGGGAATGAAAAACTGTTTTTT. Encoded protein: CASSLSAGGNEKLFF.

The chain uses TRBV27 and TRBJ2-1; D is perhaps TRBD2 (5 bases). V lost 5 bases to trimming and J lost 2 bases, with 13 bases between them. Germline values: CDR1 MNHEY, CDR2 SMNVEV (reference sequence). There are 15 residues in the CDR3. The CDR3 coding sequence is TGTGCCAGCAGTCCTCCGGGGAGAGCCTACAATGAGCAGTTCTTC. Translated: CASSPPGRAYNEQFF.

V is TRBV6-2 or TRBV6-3 and J is TRBJ1-2; 7 bases are a match to TRBD1. Germline CDR1 is MNHEY and CDR2 is SVGEGT. CDR3 length: 14 residues. Trimming cost V 4 bases and J 6 bases; bases outside gene matches: 8. The CDR3 DNA follows: TGTGCCAGCAGTTCCCCCGGGCAGGGGGATGGCTACACCTTC. Amino acid sequence: CASSSPGQGDGYTF.

This chain uses TRBV19 with TRBJ1-5; TRBD1 matches 9 bases. The CDR3 sequence is 18 residues long. After removal of 6 bases from V and 0 bases from J, the junction contained 12 bases not matched to a gene. Looked up from germline, CDR1 is LNHDA and CDR2 is SQIVND (reference sequence). This CDR3 reads CASSQAWTGVNSNQPQHF. DNA for the CDR3: TGTGCCAGTAGCCAAGCCTGGACAGGGGTTAATAGCAATCAGCCCCAGCATTTT.

The genes are TRBV4-3 and TRBJ1-2, with D maybe TRBD1 (5 bases). V lost 1 base and J lost 4, with 19 bases in between. The germline V gene encodes CDR1 LGHNA and CDR2 YSLEER. The CDR3 sequence is 17 residues long. CDR3 DNA: TGCGCCAGCAGCCAAGTAATGGGGGGTGGGGCGGGCTATGGCTACACCTTC. Its translation is CASSQVMGGGAGYGYTF.

The chain carries TRBV5-1 and TRBJ2-3; D perhaps matches TRBD2 (6 bases). CDR1 is SGHRS, CDR2 YFSETQ, per germline. The CDR3 is 13 amino acids. V lost 2 bases to trimming and J lost 4 bases, with 8 bases between them. The CDR3 spells CASSFGGSDTQYF. The CDR3 DNA reads TGCGCCAGCAGCTTTGGAGGGTCAGATACGCAGTATTTT.

This clone showed up just once. CDR3 nucleotide sequence: TGTGCCAGCAGCCGCGGATGGGTCTCAGGGGCTGAAGCTTTCTTT. It specifies CASSRGWVSGAEAFF. The chain joins TRBV27 to TRBJ1-1; TRBD1 is a possible D gene (6 bases). V dropped 6 bases and J dropped 6 bases, with 20 bases sitting between them. The CDR3 runs to 15 residues. CDR1 is MNHEY, CDR2 SMNVEV, per germline (reference sequence).

This clone was counted once. The V and J genes are TRBV28 and TRBJ2-7, with unresolved D. CDR3 length: 15 amino acids. Germline V gives CDR1 MDHEN, CDR2 SYDVKM. V was clipped by 4 bases and J by 3 bases, with 16 bases between them. The CDR3 DNA sequence: TGTGCCAGCAGTTCCCCCACGGGTTTAAACTACGAGCAGTACTTC. This gives the protein CASSSPTGLNYEQYF.

V is TRBV18 and J is TRBJ2-3, with D possibly TRBD1 on 5 matching bases. V was trimmed by 3 bases and J by 0 bases, leaving 10 bases between them. There are 15 residues in the CDR3. Germline-derived CDR1 and CDR2 are KGHSH and LQKENI. The CDR3 DNA is TGTGCCAGCTCACCGCTACCAGGGAGCACAGATACGCAGTATTTT. Protein product: CASSPLPGSTDTQYF.

A single count supports this clone. J is TRBJ1-4 and V is TRBV4-3; the D is unclear. This CDR3 contains 17 residues. The V and J ends lost 1 base and 0 bases respectively, with 12 bases between them. The germline V gene encodes CDR1 LGHNA and CDR2 YSLEER. CDR3 coding DNA: TGCGCCAGCAGCCAAGGAGCCGCACCGGCAACTAATGAAAAACTGTTTTTT. Its protein product is CASSQGAAPATNEKLFF.

This clone was counted between two and nine times. The chain links TRBV7-9 to TRBJ1-3; D gene uncertain. Per germline, CDR1 SEHNR and CDR2 FQNEAQ (reference sequence). V lost 4 bases to trimming and J lost 0 bases, with 19 bases between them. This CDR3 spans 18 amino acids. For the CDR3, the DNA is TGTGCCAGCAGCTCATCTCCGTGGACTGCGAACTCTGGAAACACCATATATTTT. It translates to CASSSSPWTANSGNTIYF.